This T cell receptor beta chain originates from a study of T cell repertoires in cytomegalovirus infection. This clonotype was counted ten times or more. Its cognate antigen is unknown. One entry per CDR3 protein results from TCRdb running MiXCR on the reads. The table includes roughly 150,000 distinct CDR3 sequences, around 30% detected once. The V end was cut by 1 base, the J end by 5 bases, with 14 bases between. There are 15 residues in the CDR3. Germline CDR1 and CDR2: SGHTA and FQGNSA. This specimen consisted of CD8+ T cells from cultured PBMCs, obtained from culture after CMV antigen stimulation. The TCR originated in a human donor in good health (CMV status not recorded). Some clones in this sample may be carry-over from other donors' samples. J is TRBJ1-1 and V is TRBV7-2; D is unresolved. The DNA of the CDR3 is TGTGCCAGCAGCTTAGGCTGGGGAGGTAAAACTGAAGCTTTCTTT. This encodes CASSLGWGGKTEAFF.